This TCR beta chain was identified in a study of spatial heterogeneity in lung cancer. TCRdb reprocessed the 5' RACE reads via MiXCR and lists one record per CDR3 protein. This repertoire shows 3,000 or so distinct CDR3 sequences, 2.5% to 3% found once; its top ten account for approximately 13%. Sample share makes this clonotype large. This sample's time point: sample taken at primary tumor resection. Unsorted tumor, nontumor lung tissue or cryopreserved PBMC supplied the whole RNA. Specimen: normal lung tissue next to the tumor, collected at surgery. This sequence originates from a female donor with early-stage non-small cell lung cancer.

CDR3 sequence: CASSPTGNTEAFF. CDR3 nucleotide sequence: TGTGCCAGCAGCCCAACAGGGAACACTGAAGCTTTCTTT. The chain couples TRBV7-3 to TRBJ1-1, with D perhaps matching TRBD1 (5 bases). This CDR3 comprises 13 residues. V was pared by 5 bases and J by 1 base, with 8 bases between. Per germline, CDR1 SGHTA and CDR2 FQGTGA.